Listed below are T cell receptor beta chains from one sample, sequenced in a study of cytotoxic CD8 clonotypes in ibrutinib-treated CLL. TCRdb's copy holds only in-frame clones and misses some; the assay was immunoSEQ multiplex PCR. The table lists roughly 130,000 clones, roughly 90% of them singletons. The sequences come from PBMCs, collected after 12 months of ibrutinib treatment. These receptors were obtained from a human donor with chronic lymphocytic leukemia. CDR3s include the opening cysteine and the closing phenylalanine or tryptophan. Each record gives: D gene, V gene, clone size, J gene, CDR3 DNA, CDR3 protein. A D gene is named only where the DNA matches it firmly. Only part of the rows carry a size: once, few, many, or a class if the clone is expanded.

D: NA
V: TRBV29-1
size: few
J: TRBJ1-1
DNA: TGCAGCGTTGAAGGTCGACTGACGCGGGAAGCTTTCTTT
CDR3: CSVEGRLTREAFF

D: NA
V: TRBV7-3
size: NA
J: TRBJ2-7
DNA: TGTGCCAGCAGCTCGAGCACGGACAGTTCGCCCCTCGAGCAGTACTTC
CDR3: CASSSSTDSSPLEQYF

D: NA
V: TRBV7-2
size: once
J: TRBJ2-2
DNA: TGTGCCAGCAGCCCAACACCGGGAACCGGCGCGGAGCTGTTTTTT
CDR3: CASSPTPGTGAELFF

D: NA
V: TRBV2
size: NA
J: TRBJ2-5
DNA: TGTGCCAGCAGAAGGGTTTGGGAGGAGACCCAGTACTTC
CDR3: CASRRVWEETQYF

D: NA
V: TRBV11-2
size: NA
J: TRBJ2-1
DNA: TGTGCCAGCAGCTATCAGTTGAACAATGAGCAGTTCTTC
CDR3: CASSYQLNNEQFF

D: TRBD1
V: TRBV7-7
size: NA
J: TRBJ2-1
DNA: TGTGCTAGCAGCTCCGGGACAGGGGGTCGAAATGAGCAGTTCTTC
CDR3: CASSSGTGGRNEQFF

D: NA
V: TRBV6-5
size: NA
J: TRBJ1-2
DNA: TGTGCCAGCGGCGGGGGCTATGGCTACACCTTC
CDR3: CASGGGYGYTF

D: TRBD2
V: TRBV5-1
size: NA
J: TRBJ2-1
DNA: TGCGCCAGCCGATCTAGCGGGATTGCCTACAATGAGCAGTTCTTC
CDR3: CASRSSGIAYNEQFF

D: NA
V: TRBV11-1
size: NA
J: TRBJ1-1
DNA: TGTGCCAGCAGCACGGGACCGGGGTATTACGTGAACACTGAAGCTTTCTTT
CDR3: CASSTGPGYYVNTEAFF

D: NA
V: TRBV7-9
size: once
J: TRBJ2-1
DNA: TGTGCCAGCAGCCGAACAAATGAGCAGTTCTTC
CDR3: CASSRTNEQFF

D: TRBD1
V: TRBV5-8
size: NA
J: TRBJ2-7
DNA: TGTGCCAGCAGCCTAACCGGACAGGGGGTACAAGACTACGAGCAGTACTTC
CDR3: CASSLTGQGVQDYEQYF

D: NA
V: TRBV10-3
size: NA
J: TRBJ2-7
DNA: TGTGCCATCGCGGAGCGGTCCGCCTACGAGCAGTACTTC
CDR3: CAIAERSAYEQYF

D: NA
V: TRBV2
size: NA
J: TRBJ2-3
DNA: TGTGCCAGCAGAGAGGCGAAACCCGCAGATACGCAGTATTTT
CDR3: CASREAKPADTQYF

D: NA
V: TRBV27
size: NA
J: TRBJ1-5
DNA: TGTGCCAGCTCAACACCGGGGGGCAATCAGCCCCAGCATTTT
CDR3: CASSTPGGNQPQHF

D: NA
V: TRBV5-7
size: NA
J: TRBJ2-7
DNA: TGTGCCAGCAGCTCCGGCGTGGTTAGGGTGAGGAACGAGCAGTACTTC
CDR3: CASSSGVVRVRNEQYF

D: TRBD1
V: TRBV6-5
size: NA
J: TRBJ2-7
DNA: TGTGCCACTAGGAGGACAGGGGGCGTTTACGAGCAGTACTTC
CDR3: CATRRTGGVYEQYF

D: NA
V: TRBV27
size: NA
J: TRBJ1-1
DNA: TGTGCCAGCAGTTTCCGGCGCGGGAACACTGAAGCTTTCTTT
CDR3: CASSFRRGNTEAFF

D: TRBD2
V: TRBV9
size: NA
J: TRBJ2-3
DNA: TGTGCCAGCAGGTACCCCGGGGGGACTCGACCTTATGATACGCAGTATTTT
CDR3: CASRYPGGTRPYDTQYF

D: TRBD2
V: TRBV15
size: once
J: TRBJ2-5
DNA: TGTGCCACCAGAAGGACTAGCGGGGACCAAGAGACCCAGTACTTC
CDR3: CATRRTSGDQETQYF

D: NA
V: TRBV6-5
size: NA
J: TRBJ2-7
DNA: TGTGCCAGCAGTTACTCGACGGGGGTAGGATACGAGCAGTACTTC
CDR3: CASSYSTGVGYEQYF

D: NA
V: TRBV21-1
size: NA
J: TRBJ2-1
DNA: TGTGCCAGCAGCAAAGGGACAGGGGCGCAGAACGAGCAGTTCTTC
CDR3: CASSKGTGAQNEQFF

D: NA
V: TRBV4-2
size: NA
J: TRBJ2-1
DNA: TGTGCCAGCAGCCGCGACCCTGCAGGTGATGAGCAGTTCTTC
CDR3: CASSRDPAGDEQFF

D: NA
V: TRBV14
size: once
J: TRBJ1-4
DNA: TGTGCCAGCAGCCAATTGGGGGGGCGAGGTGAAAAACTGTTTTTT
CDR3: CASSQLGGRGEKLFF

D: TRBD1
V: TRBV18
size: NA
J: TRBJ2-5
DNA: TGTGCCAGCTCACCACTCGTAGGGACAGGGGGACTTCAAGAGACCCAGTACTTC
CDR3: CASSPLVGTGGLQETQYF

D: NA
V: TRBV5-4
size: few
J: TRBJ2-5
DNA: TGTGCCAGCAGCGTCGCCAGAGGGAGACGGGAGACCCAGTACTTC
CDR3: CASSVARGRRETQYF

D: NA
V: TRBV19
size: NA
J: TRBJ2-7
DNA: TGTGCCAGTAGTATGAGAGCGGGCAGTATAACCTACGAGCAGTACTTC
CDR3: CASSMRAGSITYEQYF

D: NA
V: TRBV7-9
size: NA
J: TRBJ2-7
DNA: TGTGCCAGCACCTTATCGGGCGAGCAGTACTTC
CDR3: CASTLSGEQYF

D: NA
V: TRBV9
size: NA
J: TRBJ2-1
DNA: TGTGCCAGCAGCGCAACCCCCGAGGGTGAGCAGTTCTTC
CDR3: CASSATPEGEQFF

D: NA
V: TRBV28
size: NA
J: TRBJ1-5
DNA: TGTGCCAGCAGGCCTGGACAGAGTTTAGGGCCCCAGCATTTT
CDR3: CASRPGQSLGPQHF

D: NA
V: TRBV28
size: few
J: TRBJ2-7
DNA: TGTGCCAGCAGTTTAAGGCCGGACGAGCAGTACTTC
CDR3: CASSLRPDEQYF

D: NA
V: TRBV7-8
size: NA
J: TRBJ2-7
DNA: TGTGCCAGCAGCTTGACCCAGGCTAGCACCTACGAGCAGTACTTC
CDR3: CASSLTQASTYEQYF

D: NA
V: TRBV7-3
size: NA
J: TRBJ2-3
DNA: TGTGCCAGCAGCTTCGGCACAGATACGCAGTATTTT
CDR3: CASSFGTDTQYF

D: TRBD2
V: TRBV5-6
size: once
J: TRBJ2-1
DNA: TGTGCCAGCAACGAGGGACTAGCGGGAGTTTACAATGAGCAGTTCTTC
CDR3: CASNEGLAGVYNEQFF

D: NA
V: TRBV6-5
size: NA
J: TRBJ2-7
DNA: TGTGCCACCGGGCTATCCTCCTACGAGCAGTACTTC
CDR3: CATGLSSYEQYF

D: NA
V: TRBV28
size: NA
J: TRBJ2-6
DNA: TGTGCCAGCAGTTCCAGGGTTGCTGGGGCCAACGTCCTGACTTTC
CDR3: CASSSRVAGANVLTF

D: NA
V: TRBV5-6
size: NA
J: TRBJ2-7
DNA: TGTGCCAGCAGCCCGGACGGGTACGAGCAGTACTTC
CDR3: CASSPDGYEQYF

D: NA
V: TRBV9
size: NA
J: TRBJ1-1
DNA: TGTGCCAGCATGGGGGTTGAGGGGCTGGGGACTGAAGCTTTCTTT
CDR3: CASMGVEGLGTEAFF

D: NA
V: TRBV7-7
size: once
J: TRBJ1-4
DNA: TGTGCTAGCAGCTTATGGGCAGGGGAAAAACTGTTTTTT
CDR3: CASSLWAGEKLFF

D: TRBD2
V: TRBV11-2
size: NA
J: TRBJ2-1
DNA: TGTGCCAGCAGCTACTTAGCGGGTACTTACAATGAGCAGTTCTTC
CDR3: CASSYLAGTYNEQFF

D: NA
V: TRBV9
size: NA
J: TRBJ2-5
DNA: TGTGCCAGCAGCGTAGGGGGGACTCCTCCAGAGACCCAGTACTTC
CDR3: CASSVGGTPPETQYF

D: TRBD2
V: TRBV10-3
size: NA
J: TRBJ2-2
DNA: TGTGCCATCAGTCCGTCTAGCGGGAGCGCGGAGCTGTTTTTT
CDR3: CAISPSSGSAELFF

D: NA
V: TRBV13
size: NA
J: TRBJ1-3
DNA: TGTGCCAGCAGCTTAGGGACAGGCTCTGGAAACACCATATATTTT
CDR3: CASSLGTGSGNTIYF

D: NA
V: TRBV19
size: NA
J: TRBJ1-4
DNA: TGTGCCAGTAGTCCCCAAAATTGGTATGGGGACGAAAAACTGTTTTTT
CDR3: CASSPQNWYGDEKLFF

D: TRBD2
V: TRBV4-2
size: NA
J: TRBJ2-5
DNA: TGTGCCAGCAGCCAAGATAGCCTAGCGGGACTACAAGAGACCCAGTACTTC
CDR3: CASSQDSLAGLQETQYF

D: TRBD2
V: TRBV5-1
size: NA
J: TRBJ2-5
DNA: TGCGCCAGCAGAGGGACTAGCGGGAACCAAGAGACCCAGTACTTC
CDR3: CASRGTSGNQETQYF

D: NA
V: TRBV6-4
size: NA
J: TRBJ1-2
DNA: TGTGCCACCAGGTCAGCCTATGGCTACACCTTC
CDR3: CATRSAYGYTF

D: NA
V: TRBV27
size: NA
J: TRBJ1-1
DNA: TGTGCCAGCAGTTTAGGACAAGGGGAAGTTGACACTGAAGCTTTCTTT
CDR3: CASSLGQGEVDTEAFF

D: NA
V: TRBV28
size: NA
J: TRBJ2-3
DNA: TGTGCCAGCAGCCTCCAGCGGGTCACAGATACGCAGTATTTT
CDR3: CASSLQRVTDTQYF

D: TRBD2
V: TRBV4-2
size: once
J: TRBJ2-5
DNA: TGTGCCAGCAGCCAAGTATCCGGGGCTAGCGGAAGACCGGCGAGGGAGACCCAGTACTTC
CDR3: CASSQVSGASGRPARETQYF

D: TRBD1
V: TRBV18
size: NA
J: TRBJ2-7
DNA: TGTGCCAGCTCACCCGGGACAGGGGGCCGGGAGCAGTACTTC
CDR3: CASSPGTGGREQYF